What follows are 17 T cell receptor beta chains derived from one specimen sequenced in a study of metastatic and nonmetastatic thyroid tumors. No treatment had been given to any patient before thyroid surgery. TCRdb called clones again from the PCR reads with MiXCR. This repertoire shows around 34,000 clones, 20% to 25% found once; its top ten account for less than 4%. Sequencing used tumor tissue. These receptors were collected from a male donor with papillary thyroid cancer or a benign thyroid nodule (not recorded which). Some clones in this sample may be carry-over from other donors' samples.

The rearrangement uses TRBV6-5 and TRBJ2-7; TRBD2 is a possible D gene (5 bases). In germline, CDR1 is MNHEY, CDR2 SVGAGI. The V and J ends lost 8 bases and 12 bases respectively, with 17 bases between them. This CDR3 region has 11 residues. CDR3 sequence: CASVPSGRGYF. CDR3 in DNA: TGTGCCAGCGTTCCATCTGGGAGAGGGTACTTC.

This clone was seen at least ten times. The chain carries TRBV7-6 and TRBJ2-3; D is possibly TRBD2 (6 bases). The germline V and J ends were trimmed by 5 bases and 3 bases, with 12 bases remaining between them. CDR1 SGHVS and CDR2 FNYEAQ come from the germline V gene. This CDR3 comprises 14 residues. The CDR3 loop reads CASSRRAGTDTQYF. CDR3 coding DNA: TGTGCCAGCAGCCGGAGGGCCGGGACAGATACGCAGTATTTT.

The chain couples TRBV7-2 to TRBJ2-5; 9 bases are shared with TRBD2. With V trimmed by 2 bases and J by 4 bases, 8 bases remained unmatched. Per germline, CDR1 SGHTA and CDR2 FQGNSA. There are 16 residues in the CDR3. The CDR3: CASSLTIAGEGETQYF. CDR3 nucleotide sequence: TGTGCCAGCAGCTTAACTATAGCGGGAGAAGGAGAGACCCAGTACTTC.

As concerns this clone: Relative to the germline gene, one junction end is altered; a read error may explain this. This chain links TRBV6-1 with TRBJ1-2; D remains unclear. Germline V gene lookup returns CDR1 MNHNS and CDR2 SASEGT. This CDR3 has 12 residues. The CDR3 nucleotides are TGTGCCACCAGGCAGGAAAGCTATTGCTACACCTTC. This sequence encodes CATRQESYCYTF.

In this sample, this clone turned up many times. CDR3 sequence: CASRRDWQTGELFF. The CDR3 DNA is TGTGCCAGCAGACGGGACTGGCAGACCGGGGAGCTGTTTTTT. The chain combines TRBV7-3 with TRBJ2-2, with TRBD2 as a possible D gene (6 bases). The CDR3 loop spans 14 amino acids. Germline CDR1 is SGHTA and CDR2 is FQGTGA. V was shortened by 6 bases and J by 5 bases, with 13 bases between the two germline ends.

The chain recombines TRBV20-1 with TRBJ2-2; 9 nucleotides align to TRBD1. The trim removed 8 bases at V and 6 bases at J, leaving 13 bases unmatched. The CDR3 runs 15 residues. The V gene's germline CDR1 is DFQATT and CDR2 SNEGSKA (reference sequence). The CDR3 sequence: CSPGQGNSFSGELFF. The CDR3 nucleotides are TGCAGTCCGGGACAGGGAAACTCGTTTTCCGGGGAGCTGTTTTTT.

This clone came up once. This chain connects TRBV20-1 to TRBJ2-3, with 8 bases fitting TRBD2. The CDR3 covers 13 residues. Germline V gives CDR1 DFQATT, CDR2 SNEGSKA (reference sequence). V lost 3 bases, J lost 4 bases, and 3 bases stayed unmatched. DNA of the CDR3: TGCAGTGCTAGCGGGGGGGCCTCAGATACGCAGTATTTT. Translation: CSASGGASDTQYF.

The chain has TRBV25-1 and TRBJ2-5; D remains unclear. CDR1 and CDR2 (germline): MGHDK, SYGVNS. The V end was cut by 3 bases, the J end by 5 bases, with 7 bases between. The CDR3 has 12 amino acids. CDR3 sequence: CASSDPRETQYF. CDR3 DNA: TGTGCCAGCAGTGACCCTCGGGAGACCCAGTACTTC.

This clone occurred many times. The chain employs TRBV29-1 and TRBJ2-1, with 10 bases matching TRBD1. V shed 7 bases and J 12 bases; nucleotides not matched to a gene: 9. CDR3 length equals 12 residues. Germline CDR1 SQVTM, CDR2 ANQGSEA. CDR3 nucleotides: TGCAGCGGGGACAGGGGAGGACTACGGCAGTTCTTC. Encoded protein: CSGDRGGLRQFF.

The genes are TRBV5-1 and TRBJ2-7; 8 nucleotides line up with TRBD1. Germline V gives CDR1 SGHRS, CDR2 YFSETQ. J lost 5 bases, V lost 0 bases, and 13 bases had no gene match. This CDR3 has 17 amino acids. The CDR3 DNA follows: TGCGCCAGCAGCTTGGATGGTACAGGGGGGATACGGGACGAGCAGTACTTC. This gives the protein CASSLDGTGGIRDEQYF.

This clone was seen at least ten times. The chain combines TRBV7-8 with TRBJ1-6; possibly TRBD1 for D (5 bases). The CDR3 runs 15 residues. Germline-derived CDR1 and CDR2 are SGHVS and FQNEAQ. The V end was cut by 1 base, the J end by 6 bases, with 10 bases between. The CDR3 reads CASSLVQGGNSPLHF. The CDR3 nucleotides are TGTGCCAGCAGCTTAGTCCAGGGTGGTAATTCACCCCTCCACTTT.

This chain links TRBV3-1 with TRBJ2-7, with 9 bases identical to TRBD2. CDR1 is LGHDT, CDR2 YNNKEL, per germline (reference sequence). The CDR3 covers 18 residues. V lost 1 base, J lost 6 bases, and 16 bases stayed unmatched. CDR3 in DNA: TGTGCCAGCAGCCAAGGAGGTCCTGGGGGCTCACTAGCGGGCGAGCAGTACTTC. It codes for CASSQGGPGGSLAGEQYF.

This clone showed up many times. V is TRBV5-4 and J is TRBJ2-2; D is unclear. The germline gives CDR1 SGHNT, CDR2 YYREEE (reference sequence). This CDR3 is built from 12 residues. The V gene lost 2 bases and the J gene lost 9 bases, with 8 bases spanning the gap. CDR3 DNA: TGTGCCAGCAGCTTTAGCTCCAGGGAGCTGTTTTTT. Translating gives CASSFSSRELFF.

In this sample, this clone turned up once. The chain links TRBV7-6 to TRBJ2-7; no clear D. The CDR3 runs 14 residues. Germline values: CDR1 SGHVS, CDR2 FNYEAQ. The V end lost 5 bases, the J end lost 3 bases, and 14 bases lay between the germline ends. The CDR3: CASSRSGGNYEQYF. CDR3 DNA: TGTGCCAGCAGCCGCTCGGGCGGAAACTACGAGCAGTACTTC.

V and J are TRBV11-2 and TRBJ2-1; no clear D. The V and J ends lost 4 bases and 4 bases respectively, with 17 bases between them. The V gene's germline CDR1 is SGHAT and CDR2 FQNNGV. This CDR3 has 16 amino acids. The CDR3 protein is CASSYGARDLYNEQFF. DNA of the CDR3: TGTGCCAGCAGCTACGGAGCGCGTGACCTTTACAATGAGCAGTTCTTC.

Only a few counts were recorded for this clone. This sequence joins TRBV2 and TRBJ1-1; weak D call: TRBD1 (6 bases). The CDR3 is 15 amino acids. The V end was cut by 5 bases, the J end by 4 bases, with 17 bases between. From germline, CDR1 is SNHLY and CDR2 FYNNEI. CDR3: CASSLEGGDVTEAFF. CDR3 DNA: TGTGCCAGCAGTCTGGAGGGGGGGGATGTCACTGAAGCTTTCTTT.

This clone was recorded at least ten times. The J gene is TRBJ2-1, the V gene TRBV28; TRBD2 is a possible D gene (5 bases). From germline, CDR1 is MDHEN and CDR2 SYDVKM. This CDR3 contains 11 residues. V shed 7 bases and J shed 8 bases, with 9 bases lying between them. The CDR3 loop is CASTEEYEQFF. In nucleotides, the CDR3 is TGTGCCAGCACGGAGGAATATGAGCAGTTCTTC.